The rows below give T cell receptor beta chains drawn from one sample of a study of control samples from healthy donors and cancer patients. TCRdb's copy holds only in-frame clones and misses some; the assay was immunoSEQ multiplex PCR. The table lists roughly 120,000 clones, about nine tenths of them singletons. Sequencing was performed on blood. Receptors were obtained from a woman under 30 in good health. The CDR3 runs from the conserved cysteine through the conserved F or W. D genes are given only for firm matches. Clone sizes are given selectively: once, few, many, or a class where the clone is expanded.

TRBV19,TRBD1,-,TRBJ1-5,15,TGTGCCAGTACGATCTCCGGGACAGGGACTCAGCCCCAGCATTTT,CASTISGTGTQPQHF
TRBV28,-,-,TRBJ1-2,12,TGTGCCAGCAGTCAAGCCAGGATGGGCTACACCTTC,CASSQARMGYTF
TRBV7-8,TRBD2,-,TRBJ2-7,16,TGTGCCAGCAGCTTAGGGGTCGGCGGACTAGTGTTTGAGCAGTACTTC,CASSLGVGGLVFEQYF
TRBV4-3,-,-,TRBJ1-2,16,TGCGCCAGCAGCCCAGGCCGTGGGGGAGCTAACTATGGCTACACCTTC,CASSPGRGGANYGYTF
TRBV28,-,-,TRBJ2-7,13,TGTGCCAGCAGTAGTACCAGCCCCTACGAGCAGTACTTC,CASSSTSPYEQYF
TRBV7-2,-,-,TRBJ2-7,14,TGTGCCAGCGGCCGCCGGGGGAGCTCCTACGAGCAGTACTTC,CASGRRGSSYEQYF
TRBV6-2/TRBV6-3,TRBD2,-,TRBJ2-5,15,TGTGCCAGCAGTCCGGGACTAGCGGACCAAGAGACCCAGTACTTC,CASSPGLADQETQYF
TRBV7-9,-,-,TRBJ2-1,13,TGTGCCAGCAGCCCCCGACTAGAAAGGGATCCGTTCTTC,CASSPRLERDPFF
TRBV28,-,-,TRBJ2-5,17,TGTGCCAGCAGTTTAGGTGCCTCGCCTTTTTTTCAAGAGACCCAGTACTTC,CASSLGASPFFQETQYF
TRBV6-2/TRBV6-3,-,-,TRBJ1-2,15,TGTGCCAGCAGTTACTCGGCAGGGCCCGACTATGGCTACACCTTC,CASSYSAGPDYGYTF
TRBV5-1,-,-,TRBJ2-3,15,TGCGCCAGCACCGCGGGGGCGGGGTTCACAGATACGCAGTATTTT,CASTAGAGFTDTQYF
TRBV7-9,TRBD1,-,TRBJ2-7,15,TGTGCCAGCAGCTTCAGCTTTCAGGGGGCCTACGAGCAGTACTTC,CASSFSFQGAYEQYF
TRBV4-3,-,-,TRBJ2-5,15,TGCGCCAGCAGCCGAAACGGGGGGCCCCAAGAGACCCAGTACTTC,CASSRNGGPQETQYF
TRBV27,-,-,TRBJ2-7,14,TGTGCCAGCAGTTTACGTGGTCTAGGCGACGAGCAGTACTTC,CASSLRGLGDEQYF
TRBV30,-,-,TRBJ1-1,13,TGTGCCTGGAGTAAGAACTTGGACACTGAAGCTTTCTTT,CAWSKNLDTEAFF
TRBV30,TRBD1,-,TRBJ1-3,13,TGTGCCGGAACAGGGGACTCTGGAAACACCATATATTTT,CAGTGDSGNTIYF
TRBV5-8,TRBD1,-,TRBJ2-4,16,TGTGCCAGCAGCACAGGGACAGCGGTAGCCAAAAACATTCAGTACTTC,CASSTGTAVAKNIQYF
TRBV30,-,-,TRBJ2-2,13,TGTGCCGGCCGGGACTTGTACACCGGGGAGCTGTTTTTT,CAGRDLYTGELFF
TRBV7-6,-,-,TRBJ2-3,15,TGTGCCAGCAGTCAACAAGGGGGGGGCACAGATACGCAGTATTTT,CASSQQGGGTDTQYF
TRBV30,-,-,TRBJ2-7,14,TGTGCCTGGAGCCTCCTCAACAGGGTCTACGAGCAGTACTTC,CAWSLLNRVYEQYF
TRBV9,-,-,TRBJ1-1,17,TGTGCCAGCAGCGTAGGAACCAGGGGAGGCTTGAACACTGAAGCTTTCTTT,CASSVGTRGGLNTEAFF
TRBV7-2,-,-,TRBJ2-3,15,TGTGCCAGCAGCTTAGCTGAGTATAGCACAGATACGCAGTATTTT,CASSLAEYSTDTQYF
TRBV7-8,TRBD1,-,TRBJ2-7,15,TGTGCCAGCAGCATCTCGACAGGGGGGACCTACGAGCAGTACTTC,CASSISTGGTYEQYF
TRBV2,-,-,TRBJ2-7,15,TGTGCCAGCAGTGAAGGAGGCGGTACCACGTACGAGCAGTACTTC,CASSEGGGTTYEQYF
TRBV5-6,-,-,TRBJ2-1,14,TGTGCCAGCAGCTTGGCCGCCCGGGAAGATGAGCAGTTCTTC,CASSLAAREDEQFF
TRBV28,-,-,TRBJ1-1,16,TGTGCCAGCAGTCTCCTGGGGCCGGGACTGAACACTGAAGCTTTCTTT,CASSLLGPGLNTEAFF
TRBV5-4,-,once,TRBJ2-3,14,TGTGCCAGCCGCGGGGGCTGGAGCACAGATACGCAGTATTTT,CASRGGWSTDTQYF
TRBV27,TRBD1,-,TRBJ2-7,13,TGTGCCAGCAGTTCGAACAGGGGGAACGAGCAGTACTTC,CASSSNRGNEQYF
TRBV5-6,-,few,TRBJ2-2,13,TGTGCCAGCAGCTTGGACTACCCCGGGGAGCTGTTTTTT,CASSLDYPGELFF
TRBV20-1,-,-,TRBJ1-5,14,TGCAGTGCTAGTCCCGCCAGAAACAATCAGCCCCAGCATTTT,CSASPARNNQPQHF
TRBV5-1,-,-,TRBJ1-2,14,TGCGCCAGCAGCTTGGCTGGGGGGGCGTATGGCTACACCTTC,CASSLAGGAYGYTF
TRBV28,TRBD1,-,TRBJ2-7,17,TGTGCCAGCAGTCCCAGCACGAGGACAGGGGGCCGCTACGAGCAGTACTTC,CASSPSTRTGGRYEQYF